The rows below give T cell receptor beta chains drawn from one sample of a study of T cell responses to AZD1222 COVID-19 vaccine. The assay was immunoSEQ multiplex PCR, and TCRdb's table has in-frame clones only and misses some. Among approximately 120,000 clones, roughly nine tenths were seen once, and the ten largest hold approximately 5.2%. The material sequenced was peripheral blood, taken on day 0 of AZD1222 vaccination. These receptor sequences come from an adult in good health. Both conserved end residues are trimmed from each CDR3.

TRBJ2-3 | TRBV2 | ASSSRGLAGATQY
TRBJ1-5 | TRBV4-3 | ASSQDEAGGRPQH
TRBJ1-4 | TRBV28 | ASSHRGQGNEKLF
TRBJ2-7 | TRBV2 | ASSVTGTWTTSGRAGFYEQY
TRBJ2-7 | TRBV7-2 | ASSFYGYEQY
TRBJ2-1 | TRBV28 | AVTGVYNEQF
TRBJ1-5 | TRBV24-1 | ATSASGLDQPQH
TRBJ2-3 | TRBV24-1 | ATSDSPERGGTDTQY
TRBJ1-1 | TRBV27 | ASSPLQNTAEAF
TRBJ2-7 | TRBV7-2 | ASSLVVGSGGSYEQY
TRBJ2-7 | TRBV10-1 | ASSESTRLFREQY
TRBJ2-1 | TRBV24-1 | ATSEPGGRNLYNEQF
TRBJ1-4 | TRBV19 | ASARGQPNEKLF
TRBJ1-1 | TRBV6-5 | ASTEQGGTEAF
TRBJ2-3 | TRBV28 | ASRLWPSPSTDTQY
TRBJ1-3 | TRBV14 | ASSPLSFGTKNTIY
TRBJ1-6 | TRBV3-1/TRBV3-2 | ASSYGQGDNSPLH
TRBJ2-3 | TRBV7-6 | ASSFITDTQY
TRBJ1-3 | TRBV30 | AWSVEWVRSGNTIY
TRBJ1-1 | TRBV4-2 | ASSQLGGVEAF
TRBJ1-4 | TRBV28 | ASRYRTVSEKLF
TRBJ1-2 | TRBV10-3 | AISDQNLRYGYT
TRBJ2-7 | TRBV30 | AWSQGQGTYEQY
TRBJ1-3 | TRBV5-4 | ASSLKGTGTGNTIY
TRBJ2-3 | TRBV10-2 | ASKPGQGAGTQY
TRBJ1-2 | TRBV28 | ASSLSTRGYGYT
TRBJ2-1 | TRBV19 | ASSLPAGNSYNEQF
TRBJ1-2 | TRBV20-1 | SASSDRSAR
TRBJ1-5 | TRBV18 | ASSTTDSNQPQH
TRBJ2-2 | TRBV2 | ASRYTSGGNTGELF
TRBJ1-2 | TRBV29-1 | SVLMTEDYGYT
TRBJ1-5 | TRBV2 | ASETPNQPQH
TRBJ2-2 | TRBV5-6 | ASSPLRGRNTGELF
TRBJ2-7 | TRBV3-1/TRBV3-2 | ASSPLLGSYEQY
TRBJ2-6 | TRBV7-9 | ASSFYQGSGANVLT
TRBJ1-6 | TRBV2 | ASSDRDSWDPPLH
TRBJ2-5 | TRBV2 | ASRSTSGKETQY
TRBJ2-7 | TRBV28 | ASSPGLYEQY
TRBJ1-2 | TRBV6-2/TRBV6-3 | ASSYGLTNYGYT